Included here is one T cell receptor (beta chain) sequence, with context. Using immunoSEQ multiplex PCR, the repertoire was profiled, and TCRdb retains in-frame clones only, with some absent. The sample consists of some 120,000 clones, 92% of them appearing once. This CDR3 is 15 amino acids long. V was cut by 5 bases and J by 2 bases, with 13 bases left in between. Per the germline V gene, CDR1 is SGHTA and CDR2 is FQGNSA. Autoimmune disease history or systemic immunosuppression was exclusionary. These data originate in a study of OX40 agonist ivuxolimab in advanced cancers. This chain uses TRBV7-2 with TRBJ2-1, with D perhaps matching TRBD1 (6 bases). The sequences come from CD4+ or CD8+ T cells sorted from blood, collected in a trial of the OX40 agonist ivuxolimab. The receptor comes from an adult with an advanced solid tumor such as melanoma, head and neck, liver or kidney cancer. The CDR3: CASSPQGSAYNEQFF. The CDR3 DNA follows: TGTGCCAGCAGCCCACAGGGTTCTGCCTACAATGAGCAGTTCTTC.